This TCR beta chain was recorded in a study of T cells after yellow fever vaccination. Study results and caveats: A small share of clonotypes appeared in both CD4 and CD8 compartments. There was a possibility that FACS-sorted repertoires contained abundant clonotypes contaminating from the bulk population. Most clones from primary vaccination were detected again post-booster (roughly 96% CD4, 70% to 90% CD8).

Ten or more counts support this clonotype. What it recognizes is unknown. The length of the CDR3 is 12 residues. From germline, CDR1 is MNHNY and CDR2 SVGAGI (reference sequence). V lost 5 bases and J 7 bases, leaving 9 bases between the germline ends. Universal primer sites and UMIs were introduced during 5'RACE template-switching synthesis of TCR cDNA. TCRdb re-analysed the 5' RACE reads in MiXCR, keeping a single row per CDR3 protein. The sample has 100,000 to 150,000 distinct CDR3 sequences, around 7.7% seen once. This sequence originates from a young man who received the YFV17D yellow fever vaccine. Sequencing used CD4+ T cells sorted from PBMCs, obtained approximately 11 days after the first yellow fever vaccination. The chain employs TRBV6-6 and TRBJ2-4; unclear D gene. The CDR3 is CASSPSPNIQYF. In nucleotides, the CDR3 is TGTGCCAGCAGTCCGAGTCCGAACATTCAGTACTTC.